This record concerns one TCR beta chain sequence. Its antigen remains unidentified. Trimming shortened V by 10 bases and J by 5 bases, and 14 bases separated the two germline ends. The CDR3 runs 12 residues. In germline, CDR1 is MDHEN, CDR2 SYDVKM. Indicated time point: pre-reinfection, 55 to 20 weeks before reinfection detection. TCR sequencing was done directly ex vivo on sorted cells, without expansion in vitro. Total naive CD8 T cells were sorted as viable CD3+ CD8+ CD45RO- cells from a couple of donors. The data derive from a study of memory CD8 T cells in hepatitis C reinfection. Whole-study context: Samples before reinfection came 55 to 20 weeks prior to detection.

Findings and limits, study-wide: With 4 to 6 donors, public clonotype conclusions could not be definitive.

Using immunoSEQ multiplex PCR, the repertoire was profiled, and TCRdb retains in-frame clones only, with some absent. Of about 6,200 clones listed, 80% to 90% were seen once; the top ten hold around a fifth. The chain has TRBV28 and TRBJ1-1; D unresolved. This TCR came from a man aged 50-60 years with hepatitis C virus infection. Input material: naive CD8+ T cells sorted from blood. CDR3 sequence (DNA): TGTGCCACCTACGCAGGTCGGACTGAAGCTTTCTTT. Its protein product is CATYAGRTEAFF.